This T cell receptor beta chain was obtained from a study of shared clonotypes between healthy human individuals. Assay: immunoSEQ multiplex PCR; the TCRdb copy retains only in-frame clones and omits some. The top ten clones hold approximately 0.4% of a sample with fewer than 3 million clones, roughly 92% of them seen once. J was trimmed by 6 bases and V by 0 bases; bases with no gene match: 9. Germline CDR1 is GTSNPN and CDR2 is SVGIG (reference sequence). CDR3 length: 15 amino acids. V is TRBV30 and J is TRBJ1-2; 8 positions match TRBD1. The TCR originated in a man aged 18 to 29 in good health. Some clones in this sample may be carry-over from other donors' samples. Sequencing used naive CD4+ T cells from PBMCs. The subset: CD45RA+ positively selected. The CDR3 DNA sequence: TGTGCCTGGAGTGTTGGATTCCAGGGGGCCCATGGCTACACCTTC. Protein product: CAWSVGFQGAHGYTF.